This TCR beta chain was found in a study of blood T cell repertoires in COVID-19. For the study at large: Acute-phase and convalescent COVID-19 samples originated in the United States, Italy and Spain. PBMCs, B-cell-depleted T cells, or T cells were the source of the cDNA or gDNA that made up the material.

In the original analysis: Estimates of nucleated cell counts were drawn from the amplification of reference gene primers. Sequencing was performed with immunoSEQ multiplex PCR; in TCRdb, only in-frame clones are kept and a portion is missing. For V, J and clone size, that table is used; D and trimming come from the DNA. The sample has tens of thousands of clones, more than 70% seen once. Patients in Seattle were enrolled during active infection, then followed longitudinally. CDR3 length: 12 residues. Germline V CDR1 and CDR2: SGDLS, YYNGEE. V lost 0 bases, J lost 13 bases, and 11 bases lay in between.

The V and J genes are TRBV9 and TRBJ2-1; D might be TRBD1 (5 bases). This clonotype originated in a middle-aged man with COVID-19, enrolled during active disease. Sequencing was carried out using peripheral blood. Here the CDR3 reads CASSVVGAAQFF. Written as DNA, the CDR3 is TGTGCCAGCAGCGTAGTAGGGGCCGCCCAGTTCTTC.